This T cell receptor (beta chain) was identified in a study of blood T cell repertoires in COVID-19. Overall study: Sites in the United States, Italy and Spain provided acute and convalescent COVID-19 samples. T cells, B-cell-depleted T cells, or PBMCs provided the cDNA or gDNA that served as material.

Study processing details: Reference gene primer amplification in the assay estimated nucleated cell counts. Here immunoSEQ multiplex PCR was the method, and the copy in TCRdb shows in-frame clones only, minus some. From that table come the V and J calls and clone size; the DNA was used to work out D and trimming. The data contain about 64,000 clones, about nine tenths of them singletons. V dropped 4 bases and J dropped 1 base, with 8 bases sitting between them. The CDR3 has 13 residues. Per germline, CDR1 SGHRS and CDR2 YFSETQ. The sample comprised peripheral blood. The rearrangement links TRBV5-1 to TRBJ1-1; D is unresolved. This clonotype was obtained from a man between 45 and 60 years old with active COVID-19. In DNA form, the CDR3 reads TGCGCCAGCAGCCGAACATCGAACACTGAAGCTTTCTTT. Protein product: CASSRTSNTEAFF.